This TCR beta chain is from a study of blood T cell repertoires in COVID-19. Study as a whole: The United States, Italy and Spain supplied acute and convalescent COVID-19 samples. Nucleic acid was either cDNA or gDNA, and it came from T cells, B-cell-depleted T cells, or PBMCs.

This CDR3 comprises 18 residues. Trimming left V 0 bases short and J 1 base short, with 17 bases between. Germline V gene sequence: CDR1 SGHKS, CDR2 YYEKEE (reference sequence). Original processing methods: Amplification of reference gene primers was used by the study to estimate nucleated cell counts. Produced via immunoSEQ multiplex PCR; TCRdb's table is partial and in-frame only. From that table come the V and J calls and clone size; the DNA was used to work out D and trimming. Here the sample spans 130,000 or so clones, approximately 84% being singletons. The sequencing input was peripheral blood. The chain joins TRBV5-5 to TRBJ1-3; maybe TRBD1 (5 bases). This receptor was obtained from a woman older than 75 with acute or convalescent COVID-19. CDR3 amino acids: CASSLVRVGLVSGNTIYF. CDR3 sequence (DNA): TGTGCCAGCAGCTTGGTCCGCGTGGGGCTCGTATCTGGAAACACCATATATTTT.